What follows is one T cell receptor (beta chain) and its context. Using its own MiXCR run on the 5' RACE reads, TCRdb lists one record per CDR3 protein. The sample has around 300,000 distinct CDR3 sequences; roughly 8.2% are singletons. This CDR3 has 14 amino acids. The J segment lost 4 bases and the V segment lost 3 bases, leaving 3 bases of the junction unmatched. Germline CDR1 and CDR2: LNHDA and SQIVND (reference sequence). The record originates from a study of T-cell memory formation after mild COVID-19. Turning to the study itself: TCR clusters were largely donor specific.

The sample consisted of PBMCs or a T cell subset sorted from them (not recorded which). The source is a young man who had mild COVID-19 (a few samples of this study predate the infection). Cell type and time point are not known. The V and J genes are TRBV19 and TRBJ2-1; TRBD1 aligns across 7 bases. The CDR3 loop reads CASSMRQGYNEQFF. The DNA for the CDR3 is TGTGCCAGTAGTATGAGACAGGGTTACAATGAGCAGTTCTTC.